Given below is one T cell receptor (beta chain) in context. This entry is derived from a study of T cell responses to AZD1222 COVID-19 vaccine. Assay used: immunoSEQ multiplex PCR; TCRdb lists only in-frame clones, some missing. Found here are 84,000 or so clones, around 89% of them singletons; the top ten hold roughly 31%. Sequenced here: peripheral blood, sampled on day 0 of AZD1222 vaccination. This receptor was obtained from an adult in good health.

The CDR3 DNA follows: TGTGCCAGTCGGGACAGGGACTCTAGCGAGCAGTACTTC. Translated: CASRDRDSSEQYF. The chain couples TRBV10-3 to TRBJ2-7, with TRBD1 identical over 9 bases. Trimming cost V 10 bases and J 6 bases; bases outside gene matches: 10. The germline V gene encodes CDR1 ENHRY and CDR2 SYGVKD. This CDR3 region has 13 residues.